Listed below are T cell receptor beta chains from one sample, sequenced in a study of low-dose radiotherapy and immunotherapy resistance in tumors. TCRdb redid the calling of the reads with MiXCR, one entry per CDR3 protein. There are about 64,000 distinct CDR3 sequences in the sample; 26% occur only once, and 5.5% to 8% lies in the top ten. The sample consisted of PBMCs, taken before treatment. The receptors here all came from a male donor with rectosigmoid adenocarcinoma. Both conserved end residues are part of each CDR3. Fields, in order: D gene, J gene, V gene, clone size, CDR3 protein, CDR3 DNA. A D gene is named only where the DNA matches it firmly. Size is omitted from some rows. Given values are once, few, many or a class for expanded clones.

D: -
J: TRBJ2-6
V: TRBV7-2
size: many
CDR3: CASSSGEGGANVLTF
DNA: TGTGCCAGCAGCTCCGGGGAAGGTGGGGCCAACGTCCTGACTTTC

D: -
J: TRBJ2-7
V: TRBV11-2
size: many
CDR3: CASSLSQGGYEQYF
DNA: TGTGCCAGCAGCTTAAGCCAAGGGGGGTACGAGCAGTACTTC

D: -
J: TRBJ2-3
V: TRBV4-1
size: many
CDR3: CASSAGGQGYTDTQYF
DNA: TGCGCCAGCAGCGCCGGGGGTCAGGGGTACACAGATACGCAGTATTTT

D: TRBD2
J: TRBJ2-3
V: TRBV7-6
size: many
CDR3: CASRGAGGPDTQYF
DNA: TGTGCCAGCAGAGGGGCGGGGGGACCGGATACGCAGTATTTT

D: -
J: TRBJ2-2
V: TRBV7-8
size: -
CDR3: CASSSQNSLPTGELFFFF
DNA: -

D: TRBD2
J: TRBJ2-1
V: TRBV24-1
size: many
CDR3: CATSEWTSNEQFF
DNA: TGTGCCACCAGTGAATGGACTAGCAATGAGCAGTTCTTC

D: -
J: TRBJ2-7
V: TRBV4-2
size: many
CDR3: CASSQEVHAYEQYF
DNA: TGTGCCAGCAGCCAAGAAGTCCACGCCTACGAGCAGTACTTC

D: TRBD1
J: TRBJ2-2
V: TRBV19
size: many
CDR3: CASNSDRGPSGELFF
DNA: TGTGCCAGTAACTCCGACAGGGGGCCTAGCGGGGAGCTGTTTTTT

D: -
J: TRBJ2-1
V: TRBV7-2
size: many
CDR3: CASSRDGQLNEQFF
DNA: TGTGCCAGCAGCCGAGATGGACAACTCAATGAGCAGTTCTTC

D: -
J: TRBJ2-7
V: TRBV28
size: many
CDR3: CASGTLSSRYF
DNA: TGTGCCAGCGGTACGCTTAGCAGCAGGTACTTC

D: -
J: TRBJ2-7
V: TRBV12-3/TRBV12-4
size: many
CDR3: CASSLARPGLRDEQYF
DNA: TGTGCCAGCAGTTTAGCGAGGCCAGGGCTTCGCGACGAGCAGTACTTC